These 16 T cell receptor beta chains originate from one sample sequenced in a study of shared clonotypes between healthy human individuals (dated by TCRdb to the early 2020s). CD8 naive samples were CD45RO-negative cells positively selected for CCR7, giving a CD45RA+CCR7+ population that excluded TemRA cells. Library creation used the immunoSEQ multiplex PCR assay. TCRdb limited this immuneACCESS table to in-frame rearrangements with V and J called. A share of clones is missing; checked studies link under half to unresolved V genes, and the rest is unexplained. The sample table lists about 2,200,000 clones, about 93% of them with a count of one. The ten largest clones represent approximately 1.7% of the sample. Material for sequencing was naive CD8+ T cells from PBMCs. Reading the label with the study, this specimen's cell subset or site is: CD45RA+CCR7+. The source is a man between 18 and 29 years old in good health. Some clones in this sample may be carry-over from other donors' samples.

The chain has TRBV11-2 and TRBJ2-7; 10 bases match TRBD2. The germline CDR1 and CDR2 sequences are SGHAT and FQNNGV. There are 15 residues in the CDR3. V was pared by 1 base and J by 3 bases, with 3 bases of the junction left unmatched. CDR3 sequence (DNA): TGTGCCAGCAGCTTAGGTCCTAGCGGGGGCTACGAGCAGTACTTC. Residues: CASSLGPSGGYEQYF. Together with reference TRBV11-2 and TRBJ2-7, the CDR3 gives the full variable domain: EAGVAQSPRYKIIEKRQSVAFWCNPISGHATLYWYQQILGQGPKLLIQFQNNGVVDDSQLPKDRFSAERLKGVDSTLKIQPAKLEDSAVYLCASSLGPSGGYEQYFGPGTRLTVT.

V is TRBV7-6 and J is TRBJ1-2; D unclear. Germline lookup yields CDR1 SGHVS and CDR2 FNYEAQ. V was shortened by 5 bases and J by 8 bases, with 21 bases between the two germline ends. The length of the CDR3 is 15 residues. CDR3 sequence reads: CASSLEGSLLDGYTF. The CDR3 coding sequence is TGTGCCAGCAGCCTCGAGGGCTCTTTGTTGGACGGCTACACCTTC.

The chain recombines TRBV5-1 with TRBJ2-1, with 10 bases aligning to TRBD2. The length of the CDR3 is 13 residues. CDR1 and CDR2 (germline): SGHRS, YFSETQ. With V trimmed by 5 bases and J by 6 bases, 2 bases remained unmatched. CDR3 sequence: CASRASGSNEQFF. CDR3 sequence (DNA): TGCGCCAGCAGGGCTAGCGGGAGCAATGAGCAGTTCTTC.

To note about this clone: Additional DNA sequences in this sample encode the identical CDR3. The V gene is TRBV7-9, the J gene TRBJ1-1; D may be TRBD1 (6 bases). V was cut by 5 bases and J by 5 bases, with 12 bases left in between. The CDR3 sequence is 13 residues long. Germline loops: CDR1 SEHNR, CDR2 FQNEAQ (reference sequence). The CDR3 DNA is TGTGCCAGCAGCCGAGGGGGAGGGACTGAAGCTTTCTTT. Its translation: CASSRGGGTEAFF.

On this clone: Other DNA sequences in this specimen translate into the identical CDR3. The V call is TRBV27, the J call TRBJ2-1, with 10 positions matching TRBD2. Germline V gene data show CDR1 as MNHEY and CDR2 as SMNVEV (reference sequence). CDR3 length equals 16 residues. Losses at the gene ends were 0 bases for V and 6 bases for J; bases not matched to a gene: 5. CDR3 region: CASSLSRLAGANEQFF. CDR3 sequence (DNA): TGTGCCAGCAGTTTATCGCGTCTAGCGGGAGCCAATGAGCAGTTCTTC.

The rearrangement joins TRBV5-6 to TRBJ1-5; D is ambiguous. From germline, CDR1 is SGHDT and CDR2 YYEEEE. The CDR3 runs 14 residues. Trimming pared 2 bases from V and 9 bases from J, leaving 15 bases between. The CDR3: CASSLGGRSGPQHF. The DNA of the CDR3 is TGTGCCAGCAGCTTAGGCGGTCGGAGTGGGCCCCAGCATTTT.

The V gene is TRBV15, the J gene TRBJ2-1, with D unclear. V was pared by 0 bases and J by 5 bases, with 11 bases between. Germline V gene lookup returns CDR1 LNHNV and CDR2 YYDKDF (reference sequence). The CDR3 consists of 15 residues. CDR3 sequence (DNA): TGTGCCACCAGCAGAGATGGGTCTGCGAACAATGAGCAGTTCTTC. It encodes CATSRDGSANNEQFF.

V gene TRBV7-8 combines with J gene TRBJ2-7; D is perhaps TRBD1 (5 bases). V dropped 7 bases and J dropped 3 bases, with 16 bases sitting between them. CDR3 length: 14 residues. CDR1 and CDR2 from the germline V gene are SGHVS and FQNEAQ. The CDR3 sequence is CASNEDSNRYEQYF. DNA for the CDR3: TGTGCCAGCAACGAAGACAGCAATCGCTACGAGCAGTACTTC.

V and J are TRBV7-9 and TRBJ2-1; D uncertain. Germline-derived CDR1 and CDR2 are SEHNR and FQNEAQ (reference sequence). V shed 5 bases and J shed 9 bases, with 11 bases lying between them. This CDR3 comprises 12 residues. The CDR3 loop is CASSALKAEQFF. As DNA, the CDR3 is TGTGCCAGCAGCGCGCTAAAGGCTGAGCAGTTCTTC.

The chain carries TRBV4-1 and TRBJ2-3, with D perhaps TRBD2 (6 bases). This CDR3 contains 15 residues. The germline V gene has CDR1 MGHRA and CDR2 YSYEKL. Trimming shortened V by 7 bases and J by 4 bases, and 18 bases separated the two germline ends. The CDR3 coding sequence is TGCGCCAGCAAGGCGAAGGGAGGCCACGCAGATACGCAGTATTTT. Protein product: CASKAKGGHADTQYF.

The chain couples TRBV11-2 to TRBJ2-7; TRBD1 agrees at 8 bases. This CDR3 spans 14 amino acids. Trimming cost V 6 bases and J 2 bases; bases outside gene matches: 6. The V gene's germline CDR1 is SGHAT and CDR2 FQNNGV. The CDR3 sequence is CASSSWTGTYEQYF. CDR3 DNA sequence: TGTGCCAGCAGTTCTTGGACAGGGACCTACGAGCAGTACTTC.

The V and J genes are TRBV7-9 and TRBJ2-1, with 10 bases aligning to TRBD1. V dropped 8 bases and J dropped 8; count of bases not matched to a gene: 9. The CDR3 has 14 residues. The germline CDR1 and CDR2 sequences are SEHNR and FQNEAQ (reference sequence). CDR3: CASAGTGVGYEQFF. The CDR3 bases are TGTGCCAGCGCCGGGACAGGGGTAGGGTATGAGCAGTTCTTC.

This clone showed up just once. This chain links TRBV28 with TRBJ2-4, with unresolved D. This CDR3 has 12 residues. Germline values: CDR1 MDHEN, CDR2 SYDVKM. Trimming cost V 6 bases and J 6 bases, with 9 bases left between them. This CDR3 is CASRSQRNIQYF. In DNA form, the CDR3 reads TGTGCCAGCAGATCTCAACGAAACATTCAGTACTTC.

The chain links TRBV9 to TRBJ2-5; the D gene could be TRBD1 or TRBD2 (5 bases each). V was shortened by 0 bases and J by 7 bases, with 13 bases between the two germline ends. CDR3 length equals 14 residues. CDR1 is SGDLS, CDR2 YYNGEE, per germline. Here the CDR3 reads CASSVGGDTLTQYF. The CDR3 DNA is TGTGCCAGCAGCGTAGGAGGGGATACCCTGACCCAGTACTTC.

The V gene is TRBV9, the J gene TRBJ2-5; 9 bases are shared with TRBD1. Near its end, the DNA agrees better with TRBJ2-7, so the J call may be wrong. Germline CDR1 and CDR2: SGDLS and YYNGEE. CDR3 length: 15 residues. CDR3 sequence: CASSVEGQGRHEQYF. The CDR3, as DNA: TGTGCCAGCAGCGTAGAGGGACAGGGTCGACACGAGCAGTACTTC.

V gene TRBV6-6 combines with J gene TRBJ2-1; a weak D match, TRBD2 (6 bases). Germline lookup yields CDR1 MNHNY and CDR2 SVGAGI (reference sequence). The CDR3 loop spans 16 amino acids. The V end was cut by 0 bases, the J end by 1 base, with 10 bases between. The CDR3 spells CASSYSIAASYNEQFF. DNA of the CDR3: TGTGCCAGCAGTTACTCGATAGCGGCTTCCTACAATGAGCAGTTCTTC.